Listed here are 23 T cell receptor beta chains from one sample, sequenced in a study of identical twins. TCRdb reanalysed the 5' RACE reads using MiXCR and keeps one entry per CDR3 protein. The profile covers about 190,000 distinct CDR3 sequences, with about 16% appearing a single time and 40% taken by the ten largest. These data were also filed under a second study, of T cells expressing NK-cell markers.

The sequenced sample consisted of CD8+ T cells sorted from blood. Receptors were obtained from a woman between 18 and 30 years old in good health.

This clonotype came up a few times. This sequence joins TRBV10-3 and TRBJ2-3; a possible D gene is TRBD2 (6 bases). Trimming shortened V by 10 bases and J by 2 bases, and 13 bases separated the two germline ends. CDR1 is ENHRY and CDR2 is SYGVKD in the germline V gene. The CDR3 runs 13 residues. The CDR3 DNA is TGTGCCACCGGTAGCGGCACCACAGATACGCAGTATTTT. It translates to CATGSGTTDTQYF.

The chain recombines TRBV7-9 with TRBJ2-7; 11 bases are a match to TRBD1. Per the germline V gene, CDR1 is SEHNR and CDR2 is FQNEAQ (reference sequence). The CDR3 has 16 amino acids. V was clipped by 3 bases and J by 4 bases; unmatched bases: 8. The CDR3 loop is CASSLPPGQGGYEQYF. For the CDR3, the DNA is TGTGCCAGCAGCTTGCCACCGGGACAGGGGGGTTACGAGCAGTACTTC.

This clonotype was counted only a few times. J is TRBJ1-2 and V is TRBV12-3 or TRBV12-4, with TRBD1 matching 7 bases. CDR3 length: 15 residues. V gave up 5 bases and J gave up 5 bases; unmatched junction bases: 11. CDR3 amino acids: CASSVYLRGQYGYTF. In DNA, the CDR3 is TGTGCCAGCAGTGTCTACCTCCGGGGACAGTATGGCTACACCTTC.

The CDR3 here is CASSWTGNTGELFF. CDR3 bases: TGTGCCAGCAGTTGGACAGGGAACACCGGGGAGCTGTTTTTT. The chain is built from TRBV14 and TRBJ2-2; TRBD1 agrees at 7 bases. CDR1 and CDR2 (germline): SGHDN, FVKESK. The CDR3 covers 14 residues. Trimming cost V 6 bases and J 1 base; bases outside gene matches: 2.

The chain combines TRBV5-6 with TRBJ2-1, with 8 bases fitting TRBD2. V shed 0 bases, J shed 7 bases, and the junction held 0 bases outside the gene matches. The germline V gene encodes CDR1 SGHDT and CDR2 YYEEEE. The CDR3 has 13 residues. The CDR3 region has the DNA TGTGCCAGCAGCTTGGAGCGGGGGAATGAGCAGTTCTTC. Encoded protein: CASSLERGNEQFF.

The gene calls are TRBV10-2 and TRBJ2-3; a weak D match, TRBD2 (7 bases). Trimming shortened V by 8 bases and J by 1 base, and 13 bases separated the two germline ends. The CDR3 runs to 14 residues. Germline-derived CDR1 and CDR2 are WSHSY and SAAADI. For the CDR3, the DNA is TGCGCCAGCCAAGGGGGGGTCCGCACAGATACGCAGTATTTT. Its protein is CASQGGVRTDTQYF.

This rearrangement joins TRBV11-2 to TRBJ2-3; 14 nucleotides align to TRBD2. The CDR3 length is 18 residues. Germline V gene data show CDR1 as SGHAT and CDR2 as FQNNGV. The J segment lost 2 bases and the V segment lost 5 bases, leaving 9 bases of the junction unmatched. CDR3 DNA sequence: TGTGCCAGCAGCGTGGGACTAGCGGGAGCCTCATCCACAGATACGCAGTATTTT. This translates into CASSVGLAGASSTDTQYF.

This clonotype appeared a few times. The rearrangement joins TRBV10-3 to TRBJ2-3; D might be TRBD2 (6 bases). With 0 bases removed from V and 3 bases from J, the gap between germline ends came to 13 bases. CDR1 is ENHRY and CDR2 is SYGVKD in the germline V gene. This CDR3 spans 16 amino acids. DNA for the CDR3: TGTGCCATCAGTGAGTCAGGCGGGATTGGAACAGATACGCAGTATTTT. Its protein is CAISESGGIGTDTQYF.

This clonotype was picked up a small number of times. The chain is built from TRBV7-9 and TRBJ2-1; D possibly corresponds to TRBD2 (5 bases). Germline V lookup: CDR1 SEHNR, CDR2 FQNEAQ (reference sequence). This CDR3 comprises 16 residues. Between the trimmed V and J ends, which lost 2 bases and 3 bases, there was a span of 14 bases. The CDR3 sequence is CASSLPSGHGYNEQFF. CDR3 nucleotides: TGTGCCAGCAGCTTACCGAGCGGTCACGGCTACAATGAGCAGTTCTTC. Together with reference TRBV7-9 and TRBJ2-1, the CDR3 gives the full variable domain: DTGVSQNPRHKITKRGQNVTFRCDPISEHNRLYWYRQTLGQGPEFLTYFQNEAQLEKSRLLSDRFSAERPKGSFSTLEIQRTEQGDSAMYLCASSLPSGHGYNEQFFGPGTRLTVL.

The table lists this clonotype with a few counts. The J gene is TRBJ2-1, the V gene TRBV20-1; 11 bases are a match to TRBD2. V lost 0 bases and J lost 4; bases outside the gene matches: 11. Germline V gives CDR1 DFQATT, CDR2 SNEGSKA (reference sequence). This CDR3 spans 18 amino acids. CDR3 region: CSARDGLAGGLLYNEQFF. The CDR3 bases are TGCAGTGCTAGAGATGGGCTAGCGGGAGGCCTTCTTTACAATGAGCAGTTCTTC.

This clonotype showed up just a few times. The chain joins TRBV6-5 to TRBJ2-5; D perhaps matches TRBD2 (6 bases). Germline V gene data show CDR1 as MNHEY and CDR2 as SVGAGI. V was shortened by 1 base and J by 1 base, with 10 bases between the two germline ends. The CDR3 loop spans 15 amino acids. The CDR3 DNA is TGTGCCAGCAGTTACTACCAGGGACTCCAAGAGACCCAGTACTTC. Residues: CASSYYQGLQETQYF.

The chain is built from TRBV7-9 and TRBJ1-1; a weak D match, TRBD1 (6 bases). V was cut by 1 base and J by 1 base, with 13 bases left in between. Germline CDR1 SEHNR, CDR2 FQNEAQ (reference sequence). This CDR3 contains 16 residues. The CDR3 nucleotides are TGTGCCAGCAGCTTAGTGAGAGGGGGGGGGAACACTGAAGCTTTCTTT. This gives the protein CASSLVRGGGNTEAFF.

Only a few counts were recorded for this clonotype. The CDR3 reads CASSSGTSGGNEQFF. The CDR3 DNA reads as TGTGCCAGCAGCTCCGGGACTAGCGGGGGGAATGAGCAGTTCTTC. This chain joins TRBV7-9 and TRBJ2-1; 15 positions match TRBD2. Germline V gene lookup returns CDR1 SEHNR and CDR2 FQNEAQ (reference sequence). The CDR3 has 15 residues. The junction had 2 bases not matched to a gene; V was cut back by 4 bases and J by 7 bases. The full variable domain, its missing parts supplied by reference TRBV7-9 and TRBJ2-1, is DTGVSQNPRHKITKRGQNVTFRCDPISEHNRLYWYRQTLGQGPEFLTYFQNEAQLEKSRLLSDRFSAERPKGSFSTLEIQRTEQGDSAMYLCASSSGTSGGNEQFFGPGTRLTVL.

This clonotype was seen many times. The chain is built from TRBV6-5 and TRBJ1-2; no reliable D call. Germline loops: CDR1 MNHEY, CDR2 SVGAGI. V was shortened by 4 bases and J by 8 bases, with 14 bases between the two germline ends. CDR3 length: 13 amino acids. CDR3 DNA: TGTGCCAGCAGTTTCGGCCCCGGATGGGGCTACACCTTC. It encodes CASSFGPGWGYTF.

A few counts support this clonotype. The chain joins TRBV11-2 to TRBJ1-1; D gene ambiguous. V shed 1 base and J shed 8 bases, with 11 bases lying between them. Per germline, CDR1 SGHAT and CDR2 FQNNGV. This CDR3 spans 13 amino acids. The CDR3 here is CASSLGRGREAFF. In DNA form, the CDR3 reads TGTGCCAGCAGCTTAGGTAGAGGCAGGGAAGCTTTCTTT.

This clonotype was seen ten or more times. CDR3 sequence reads: CSARDGPLGGTYEQYF. The CDR3 DNA is TGCAGTGCTAGAGATGGGCCTCTGGGGGGGACCTACGAGCAGTACTTC. The chain carries TRBV20-1 and TRBJ2-7, with 7 nucleotides matching TRBD2. Per the germline V gene, CDR1 is DFQATT and CDR2 is SNEGSKA (reference sequence). After removal of 0 bases from V and 2 bases from J, the junction contained 10 bases not matched to a gene. The CDR3 runs 16 residues.

This clonotype was seen more than once but under ten times. The chain links TRBV7-2 to TRBJ1-2; D remains ambiguous. CDR3 length: 12 amino acids. V dropped 6 bases and J dropped 4 bases, with 9 bases sitting between them. The germline gives CDR1 SGHTA, CDR2 FQGNSA. The DNA for the CDR3 is TGTGCCAGCAGGCCCAGACCCTATGGCTACACCTTC. Its translation: CASRPRPYGYTF.

The sample holds a few counts of this clonotype. The V and J genes are TRBV12-3 or TRBV12-4 and TRBJ1-4; a possible D gene is TRBD1 (5 bases). This CDR3 has 15 amino acids. V gave up 7 bases and J gave up 8 bases, with 20 bases separating them. The CDR3 nucleotides are TGTGCCAGCACTATGGAAGGGGCGGGAGTCGAAAAACTGTTTTTT. It encodes CASTMEGAGVEKLFF.

The V and J genes are TRBV7-6 and TRBJ2-7; 7 bases are shared with TRBD2. Germline CDR1 SGHVS, CDR2 FNYEAQ. The CDR3 totals 16 residues. The junction had 12 bases not matched to a gene; V was cut back by 1 base and J by 6 bases. The CDR3 here is CASSLVHPGRASEQYF. CDR3 coding DNA: TGTGCCAGCAGCTTAGTGCATCCAGGGAGGGCGAGCGAGCAGTACTTC.

J is TRBJ2-3 and V is TRBV30; D is uncertain. This CDR3 spans 13 amino acids. V lost 2 bases and J 5 bases, leaving 11 bases between the germline ends. CDR1 and CDR2 (germline): GTSNPN, SVGIG (reference sequence). The CDR3 sequence: CAWSPPRRDTQYF. The CDR3 DNA is TGTGCCTGGAGTCCCCCCCGGAGAGATACGCAGTATTTT.

The V and J genes are TRBV7-8 and TRBJ1-2; no clear D gene. The CDR3 is made up of 11 amino acids. Germline values: CDR1 SGHVS, CDR2 FQNEAQ. Trimming removed 5 bases from V and 6 bases from J, with 7 bases in between. The CDR3 protein is CASSTWDGYTF. The CDR3 DNA is TGTGCCAGCAGCACCTGGGATGGCTACACCTTC.

This clonotype appeared many times. V and J are TRBV12-3 or TRBV12-4 and TRBJ1-1; D gene ambiguous. V was cut by 8 bases and J by 5 bases, with 9 bases left in between. The CDR3 has 11 residues. The CDR3 DNA reads TGTGCCAGCGGCCAGGAAACTGAAGCTTTCTTT. This codes for CASGQETEAFF.

The V and J genes are TRBV12-3 or TRBV12-4 and TRBJ2-3; D is unresolved. The CDR3 consists of 13 residues. V lost 6 bases, J lost 2 bases, and 9 bases lay in between. CDR3: CASSRPYTDTQYF. In nucleotides, the CDR3 is TGTGCCAGCAGCCGGCCCTACACAGATACGCAGTATTTT.